The clone carrying this TCR beta chain was seen at least ten times. CDR3 size: 13 residues. After removal of 7 bases from V and 4 bases from J, the junction contained 4 bases not matched to a gene. Germline V gene sequence: CDR1 SGHTA, CDR2 FQGNSA. TCRdb independently ran MiXCR on the 5' RACE reads; one entry per CDR3 protein. The sample holds over 550,000 distinct CDR3 sequences, about 7% seen once. This entry is derived from a study of identical twins. These data were likewise used in another study, on yellow fever vaccine responses in identical twins.

The receptor comes from a woman aged 18-30 years in good health. Sequencing was carried out using PBMCs. The chain recombines TRBV7-2 with TRBJ1-5; 7 nucleotides match TRBD1. Here the CDR3 reads CASTDRVNQPQHF. CDR3 nucleotides: TGTGCCAGCACAGACAGGGTTAATCAGCCCCAGCATTTT.